Below, 20 T cell receptor beta chains from the same sample are listed, as sequenced in a study of blood T cells in healthy people across ages. For the second PCR, which ran for about 6 to 11 cycles, a sample-barcoded 5' primer and a J-beta primer mix were used. In TCRdb, the 5' RACE reads were re-called with MiXCR into one record per CDR3 protein. The sample shows approximately 800,000 distinct CDR3 sequences, around 24% of them seen only once. The same data also went into a second study, on T cells of mothers and their children.

The sequenced sample consisted of blood. These receptors originate from a boy under 18 in good health.

J is TRBJ2-7 and V is TRBV9; D perhaps matches TRBD1 (5 bases). Germline values: CDR1 SGDLS, CDR2 YYNGEE. V was shortened by 3 bases and J by 3 bases, with 10 bases between the two germline ends. This CDR3 is built from 13 residues. CDR3 sequence: CASSATVNYEQYF. The CDR3 nucleotides read TGTGCCAGCAGCGCGACAGTGAACTACGAGCAGTACTTC.

This clonotype was seen a handful of times. The rearrangement links TRBV7-9 to TRBJ2-1; no clear D gene. The CDR3 is 12 amino acids. The V end was cut by 10 bases, the J end by 1 base, with 8 bases between. Germline V gene data show CDR1 as SEHNR and CDR2 as FQNEAQ (reference sequence). This CDR3 reads CATGVSYNEQFF. The CDR3 coding sequence is TGTGCCACCGGAGTATCCTACAATGAGCAGTTCTTC. Variable domain in full (rest from reference TRBV7-9 and TRBJ2-1): DTGVSQNPRHKITKRGQNVTFRCDPISEHNRLYWYRQTLGQGPEFLTYFQNEAQLEKSRLLSDRFSAERPKGSFSTLEIQRTEQGDSAMYLCATGVSYNEQFFGPGTRLTVL.

This clonotype was observed a few times. This sequence joins TRBV4-1 and TRBJ1-1, with D perhaps matching TRBD1 (5 bases). The CDR3 has 16 residues. Trimming left V 1 base short and J 5 bases short, with 17 bases between. Germline V lookup: CDR1 MGHRA, CDR2 YSYEKL. The CDR3 here is CASSQAARGGNTEAFF. CDR3 nucleotides: TGCGCCAGCAGCCAAGCAGCTCGTGGGGGAAATACTGAAGCTTTCTTT.

Points on this clonotype: Just one base apart from a much larger clone, this may be a read error. This chain uses TRBV6-6 with TRBJ2-1; D is unresolved. The CDR3 totals 11 residues. V lost 5 bases and J lost 6, with 5 bases in between. Germline CDR1 and CDR2: MNHNY and SVGAGI (reference sequence). The CDR3 DNA reads TGTGCCAGCAGTGATTTCAATGAGCAGTTCTTC. Translation: CASSDFNEQFF.

The chain carries TRBV5-1 and TRBJ2-7, with TRBD2 matching over 12 bases. The CDR3 extends over 17 amino acids. Germline trimming cut 4 bases from V and 3 bases from J; bases unmatched to any gene: 11. CDR1 is SGHRS and CDR2 is YFSETQ in the germline V gene. The CDR3 DNA reads TGCGCCAGCAGCCCCGTCCAAACTAGCGGGGGGTTCTACGAGCAGTACTTC. Encoded protein: CASSPVQTSGGFYEQYF. Looking up the rest from reference TRBV5-1 and TRBJ2-7 gives the full variable domain: KAGVTQTPRYLIKTRGQQVTLSCSPISGHRSVSWYQQTPGQGLQFLFEYFSETQRNKGNFPGRFSGRQFSNSRSEMNVSTLELGDSALYLCASSPVQTSGGFYEQYFGPGTRLTVT.

This chain links TRBV12-3 or TRBV12-4 with TRBJ2-5; TRBD1 might be the D (6 bases). The CDR3 covers 15 residues. The V end was cut by 5 bases, the J end by 4 bases, with 17 bases between. CDR3: CASSTSGTPGETQYF. The CDR3 DNA reads TGTGCCAGCAGTACCTCCGGGACACCCGGAGAGACCCAGTACTTC.

This clonotype was recorded a few times. V and J are TRBV11-2 and TRBJ2-7; a weak D match, TRBD1 (5 bases). V lost 0 bases and J lost 0, with 9 bases in between. CDR3 length: 15 amino acids. CDR1 SGHAT and CDR2 FQNNGV come from the germline V gene. This chain's CDR3 is CASSLDGASSYEQYF. The DNA for the CDR3 is TGTGCCAGCAGCTTAGATGGGGCGAGCTCCTACGAGCAGTACTTC.

The chain employs TRBV28 and TRBJ2-5; TRBD1 or TRBD2 may be the D gene (5 bases each). Near its end, the DNA agrees better with TRBJ2-1, so the J call may be wrong. The CDR3 consists of 13 residues. The V gene's germline CDR1 is MDHEN and CDR2 SYDVKM. CDR3 DNA: TGTGCCAGCAGTTTAGGGGGAATGTCTGAGCAGTTCTTC. The encoded protein is CASSLGGMSEQFF.

The rearrangement joins TRBV12-3 or TRBV12-4 to TRBJ1-2; D might be TRBD1 (6 bases). The V gene lost 4 bases and the J gene lost 5 bases, with 17 bases spanning the gap. This CDR3 contains 15 residues. The CDR3 sequence is CASSSPEDRKYGYTF. CDR3 DNA sequence: TGTGCCAGCAGTTCCCCCGAAGACAGGAAATATGGCTACACCTTC.

This chain uses TRBV20-1 with TRBJ2-7; D is uncertain. V was cut by 0 bases and J by 0 bases, with 12 bases left in between. Per the germline V gene, CDR1 is DFQATT and CDR2 is SNEGSKA (reference sequence). CDR3 length equals 15 residues. CDR3 protein: CSARDATSSSYEQYV. CDR3 coding DNA: TGCAGTGCTAGAGATGCGACAAGTAGCTCCTACGAGCAGTACGTC.

The rearrangement links TRBV5-6 to TRBJ2-5; 13 nucleotides line up with TRBD2. Germline CDR1 SGHDT, CDR2 YYEEEE. The CDR3 has 16 residues. The ends lost 0 bases at V and 5 bases at J; junction bases unmatched: 4. CDR3 amino acids: CASSLALAGGMETQYF. The CDR3 bases are TGTGCCAGCAGCTTGGCACTAGCGGGGGGGATGGAGACCCAGTACTTC.

This clonotype was observed a few times. The rearrangement joins TRBV3-1 to TRBJ1-2; D unresolved. The V gene's germline CDR1 is LGHDT and CDR2 YNNKEL (reference sequence). There are 18 residues in the CDR3. Trimming took 0 bases from V and 8 from J, leaving 25 bases between them. As DNA, the CDR3 is TGTGCCAGCAGCCAAGATTGGACCCCGGAGGACTTGGTATGGGGCTACACCTTC. It codes for CASSQDWTPEDLVWGYTF. The full variable domain, rest sourced from reference TRBV3-1 and TRBJ1-2, is DTAVSQTPKYLVTQMGNDKSIKCEQNLGHDTMYWYKQDSKKFLKIMFSYNNKELIINETVPNRFSPKSPDKAHLNLHINSLELGDSAVYFCASSQDWTPEDLVWGYTFGSGTRLTVV.

This chain uses TRBV11-1 with TRBJ2-3; weak D call: TRBD2 (7 bases). CDR3 length: 15 residues. Trimming took off 5 bases at V and 4 bases at J, with 16 bases between the two ends. CDR1 and CDR2 from the germline V gene are SGHAT and FQDESV (reference sequence). CDR3 nucleotides: TGTGCCAGCAGCCTTGGGAACGGGGGGCCAGATACGCAGTATTTT. This translates into CASSLGNGGPDTQYF.

This chain links TRBV12-3 or TRBV12-4 with TRBJ2-1, with D uncertain. Trimming cost V 6 bases and J 5 bases, with 8 bases left between them. CDR3 length equals 12 residues. The CDR3 here is CASRTANNEQFF. DNA for the CDR3: TGTGCCAGCAGGACGGCAAACAATGAGCAGTTCTTC.

The sample holds a few counts of this clonotype. This chain joins TRBV4-1 and TRBJ2-7; either TRBD1 or TRBD2 may fit D (6 bases each). Per germline, CDR1 MGHRA and CDR2 YSYEKL. The V end was cut by 1 base, the J end by 6 bases, with 13 bases between. The CDR3 contains 14 residues. The DNA of the CDR3 is TGCGCCAGCAGCCAAGGTCCGGGGGCTGTCGAGCAGTACTTC. Translated, it gives CASSQGPGAVEQYF.

This clonotype was observed a few times. One junction end disagrees with the germline gene, perhaps due to a read error. This chain connects TRBV7-2 to TRBJ1-6, with a possible D match to TRBD1 (6 bases). Germline CDR1 is SGHTA and CDR2 is FQGNSA. The CDR3 covers 16 residues. CDR3 in amino acids: CASSLNAWTVGSPLHF. CDR3 sequence (DNA): TGTGCCAGCAGCTTAAACGCTTGGACAGTCGGTTCACCACTCCACTTT.

This clonotype was counted a few times. The CDR3, as DNA: TGCGCCAGCACCGAGACAGGGGCCTACGAGCAGTACTTC. Translation gives CASTETGAYEQYF. The V and J genes are TRBV5-1 and TRBJ2-5; 8 bases are shared with TRBD1. The end of the DNA aligns better with TRBJ2-7, so the J call may be wrong. The CDR3 covers 13 residues. The germline V gene encodes CDR1 SGHRS and CDR2 YFSETQ.

This clonotype turned up a few times. V is TRBV5-1 and J is TRBJ1-2; tentatively, D is TRBD1 (6 bases). CDR3 size: 13 residues. The ends were cut back, 1 base at V and 8 bases at J, with 12 bases in the middle. Germline CDR1 and CDR2: SGHRS and YFSETQ. CDR3 residues: CASSLNRVGGYTF. CDR3 DNA: TGCGCCAGCAGCTTGAACAGGGTGGGGGGCTACACCTTC.

This clonotype was seen a single time. The chain joins TRBV5-1 to TRBJ2-5; no clear D gene. The J call may be incorrect, as the DNA end agrees better with TRBJ2-7. Per germline, CDR1 SGHRS and CDR2 YFSETQ. The CDR3 has 14 amino acids. This CDR3 reads CASSLEGNRYEQYF. Written as DNA, the CDR3 is TGCGCCAGCAGCTTGGAAGGAAATCGGTACGAGCAGTACTTC.

This clonotype was recorded a few times. The rearrangement links TRBV4-1 to TRBJ2-7; 12 bases align to TRBD2. CDR3 size: 16 residues. With V trimmed by 4 bases and J by 5 bases, 9 bases remained unmatched. The germline gives CDR1 MGHRA, CDR2 YSYEKL. CDR3 sequence: CASSLTPGLAGNEQYF. The CDR3 DNA reads as TGCGCCAGCAGCCTTACCCCGGGACTAGCGGGTAACGAGCAGTACTTC.